This is a list of T cell receptor beta chains from one sample in a study of T cell responses to AZD1222 COVID-19 vaccine. Profiling relied on immunoSEQ multiplex PCR, and the TCRdb table lists in-frame clones only, not all of them. The data show 100,000 to 150,000 clones, 89% seen once. The sequences come from peripheral blood, collected on day 0 of AZD1222 vaccination. The receptors here all came from an adult in good health. The CDR3 runs from the conserved cysteine through the conserved F or W. A D gene is named only where the DNA matches it firmly. Expanded clones are given a class, and other clones once, few, many or no size at all.

TRBJ1-2 | 15 | NA | TRBD1 | TRBV23-1 | TGCGCCAGCAGTCACCCAACAGGGGTTGATTGCGGCTACACCTTC | CASSHPTGVDCGYTF
TRBJ1-2 | 13 | NA | NA | TRBV29-1 | TGCAGCGTTCTTCCATACATAAACTATGGCTACACCTTC | CSVLPYINYGYTF
TRBJ1-4 | 12 | NA | NA | TRBV12-3/TRBV12-4 | TGTGCCAGCAGCTGGAGTGGGACCGGACTGTTTTTT | CASSWSGTGLFF
TRBJ2-1 | 16 | NA | TRBD2 | TRBV4-2 | TGTGCCAGCAGCCAAGATCTACTAGCGCCATACAATGAGCAGTTCTTC | CASSQDLLAPYNEQFF
TRBJ2-7 | 12 | NA | NA | TRBV5-6 | TGTGCCAGCAGTTTACAGGGTACCCTTCAGTACTTC | CASSLQGTLQYF
TRBJ1-6 | 16 | NA | TRBD1 | TRBV30 | TGTGCCTGGAGTGTACGGGGGACAGGGTGGGATTCACCCCTCCACTTT | CAWSVRGTGWDSPLHF
TRBJ2-1 | 17 | NA | TRBD2 | TRBV18 | TGTGCCAGCTCCCTTGGACTAGCGGGTAGCTCCTACAATGAGCAGTTCTTC | CASSLGLAGSSYNEQFF
TRBJ1-4 | 14 | NA | NA | TRBV7-8 | TGTGCCAGCACCTCTCTAGGCCAAAATGAAAAACTGTTTTTT | CASTSLGQNEKLFF
TRBJ1-5 | 15 | NA | TRBD1 | TRBV5-1 | TGCGCCAGCAGCTTGGAGGGGGCACGCAATCAGCCCCAGCATTTT | CASSLEGARNQPQHF
TRBJ1-5 | 11 | once | NA | TRBV11-2 | TGTGCCAGCAGCTCGGAGGGGCCCCAGCATTTT | CASSSEGPQHF
TRBJ2-1 | 14 | NA | TRBD1 | TRBV5-1 | TGCGCCAGCAGCTCCGGGACAGCCCGACTTGGGCAGTTCTTC | CASSSGTARLGQFF
TRBJ1-5 | 16 | NA | NA | TRBV24-1 | TGTGCCACCAGTAGCGCAGGACGATATAGCAATCAGCCCCAGCATTTT | CATSSAGRYSNQPQHF
TRBJ2-1 | 14 | NA | NA | TRBV9 | TGTGCCAGCAGCGTAGACGGGGTTTACAATGAGCAGTTCTTC | CASSVDGVYNEQFF
TRBJ1-2 | 16 | NA | NA | TRBV6-5 | TGTGCCAGCAGTTATTCGGCCCTAGAATCTTCCTATGGCTACACCTTC | CASSYSALESSYGYTF
TRBJ2-7 | 15 | NA | TRBD2 | TRBV27 | TGTGCCAGCAGTCACGAGACTAGCGGGAGCTACGAGCAGTACTTC | CASSHETSGSYEQYF
TRBJ1-1 | 12 | NA | NA | TRBV28 | TGTGCCAGCAGTTTAGAGAACACTGAAGCTTTCTTT | CASSLENTEAFF
TRBJ2-1 | 11 | NA | NA | TRBV3-1/TRBV3-2 | TGTGCCAGCAGCCAATCTCAGGAGCAGTTCTTC | CASSQSQEQFF
TRBJ2-7 | 15 | NA | NA | TRBV6-2/TRBV6-3 | TGTGCCAGCAGCCGCAGAATTCAGGGAACCTACGAGCAGTACTTC | CASSRRIQGTYEQYF
TRBJ2-2 | 15 | NA | NA | TRBV27 | TGTGCCAGCAGTTTATCGTGGGCTAATACCGGGGAGCTGTTTTTT | CASSLSWANTGELFF
TRBJ2-3 | 14 | NA | NA | TRBV2 | TGTGCCAGCGGCCTGGAGGGCCAGGCAGATACGCAGTATTTT | CASGLEGQADTQYF
TRBJ1-5 | 13 | NA | NA | TRBV11-2 | TGTGCCAGCAGCTTATCCCACAATCAGCCCCAGCATTTT | CASSLSHNQPQHF
TRBJ1-3 | 12 | NA | NA | TRBV2 | TGTGCCAGCGGAGGGACTGGAAACACCATATATTTT | CASGGTGNTIYF
TRBJ1-5 | 15 | NA | NA | TRBV9 | TGTGCCAGCAGCGTAGCTGCCGGGATCAATCAGCCCCAGCATTTT | CASSVAAGINQPQHF